Following are 15 T cell receptor beta chains from one sample sequenced in a study of untreated major depressive disorder. Libraries were prepared by immunoSEQ multiplex PCR; TCRdb keeps only in-frame clonotypes and omits some of them. The profile shows tens of thousands of clones, about 93% of them singletons. The material sequenced was CD4+ T cells from PBMCs. The receptors derive from a man younger than 45 in good health.

This clone has more than one count but fewer than ten. The chain couples TRBV29-1 to TRBJ1-1, with a tentative D call TRBD1 (5 bases). This CDR3 contains 11 residues. Germline loops: CDR1 SQVTM, CDR2 ANQGSEA. Trimming cost V 6 bases and J 1 base, with 6 bases left between them. The CDR3 spells CSVGENTEAFF. The CDR3 nucleotides are TGCAGCGTAGGGGAGAACACTGAAGCTTTCTTT.

This chain joins TRBV27 and TRBJ2-7; 7 nucleotides match TRBD1. Trimming took 5 bases from V and 3 from J; bases not matched to a gene: 10. Germline V gene sequence: CDR1 MNHEY, CDR2 SMNVEV (reference sequence). The CDR3 loop spans 15 amino acids. The CDR3 nucleotides are TGTGCCAGCAGTCCATCCGGGACAGAGTTCTACGAGCAGTACTTC. Its protein is CASSPSGTEFYEQYF.

In its sample, this clone was seen once. Its ends do not fully match the called genes, so a read error is possible. The chain links TRBV25-1 to TRBJ2-7; 9 bases line up with TRBD1. Germline V lookup: CDR1 MGHDK, CDR2 SYGVNS. This CDR3 is 14 amino acids long. The CDR3 nucleotides read TGTGCCACCAGTGAGACAGGGGGTACCTACGAGCAGTACTTC. Encoded protein: CATSETGGTYEQYF.

This clone appeared a single time. This rearrangement joins TRBV7-9 to TRBJ2-7; tentatively, D is TRBD1 (5 bases). The CDR3 covers 14 residues. Trimming took off 4 bases at V and 9 bases at J, with 19 bases between the two ends. CDR1 SEHNR and CDR2 FQNEAQ come from the germline V gene (reference sequence). CDR3 residues: CASSSSLQPQGQYF. The CDR3 nucleotides read TGTGCCAGCAGCTCCTCCCTCCAGCCCCAGGGGCAGTACTTC.

The chain has TRBV5-1 and TRBJ2-7; maybe TRBD2 (6 bases). The germline V gene encodes CDR1 SGHRS and CDR2 YFSETQ. The V end lost 0 bases, the J end lost 3 bases, and 13 bases lay between the germline ends. This CDR3 spans 15 amino acids. CDR3 nucleotides: TGCGCCAGCAGCTTGGACTTCGAGGGAGGCTACGAGCAGTACTTC. Translating gives CASSLDFEGGYEQYF.

The chain combines TRBV6-1 with TRBJ2-7; no clear D gene. Germline V gene sequence: CDR1 MNHNS, CDR2 SASEGT. V was trimmed by 4 bases and J by 3 bases, leaving 13 bases between them. This CDR3 has 14 amino acids. The CDR3 nucleotides are TGTGCCAGCAGTGCCTTATCCGCTTTCTACGAGCAGTACTTC. Protein sequence: CASSALSAFYEQYF.

The CDR3 reads CASSEAASGGQPQHF. The CDR3 coding sequence is TGTGCCAGCAGTGAAGCGGCCTCCGGGGGGCAGCCCCAGCATTTT. The V and J genes are TRBV6-1 and TRBJ1-5; D is perhaps TRBD1 (5 bases). Germline V gives CDR1 MNHNS, CDR2 SASEGT. The CDR3 length is 15 residues. Trimming stripped 0 bases from V and 7 bases from J, with 13 bases between.

The rearrangement links TRBV4-2 to TRBJ1-4; TRBD1 matches at 7 bases. Germline values: CDR1 LGHNA, CDR2 YNFKEQ. The CDR3 totals 15 residues. The V segment lost 3 bases and the J segment 1 base; nucleotides outside the gene matches: 2. This CDR3 is CASSHWTGTNEKLFF. Written as DNA, the CDR3 is TGTGCCAGCAGCCACTGGACAGGAACTAATGAAAAACTGTTTTTT.

The genes are TRBV2 and TRBJ1-4; possible D gene TRBD1, 5 bases. CDR3 size: 13 residues. Trimming removed 6 bases at V and 2 bases at J, with 7 bases between. Germline V gene lookup returns CDR1 SNHLY and CDR2 FYNNEI. The CDR3 nucleotides are TGTGCCAGCAGAGGGGAGACTAATGAAAAACTGTTTTTT. This encodes CASRGETNEKLFF.

The V call is TRBV2, the J call TRBJ1-5; TRBD1 might be the D (6 bases). Germline assignment: CDR1 SNHLY and CDR2 FYNNEI. The V end was cut by 3 bases, the J end by 4 bases, with 10 bases between. The CDR3 totals 14 residues. CDR3 coding DNA: TGTGCCAGCAGTGAGGAAGGGGGTAATCAGCCCCAGCATTTT. Its translation: CASSEEGGNQPQHF.

CDR3 in amino acids: CATSRRTGFAGYTF. In nucleotides, the CDR3 is TGTGCCACCAGCAGGAGAACAGGGTTTGCCGGCTACACCTTC. The V gene is TRBV15, the J gene TRBJ1-2; tentatively, D is TRBD1 (6 bases). Trimming pared 3 bases from V and 8 bases from J, leaving 16 bases between. The CDR3 loop spans 14 amino acids. Germline V gene data show CDR1 as LNHNV and CDR2 as YYDKDF (reference sequence).

The chain couples TRBV10-3 to TRBJ2-1; the D is unclear. V lost 4 bases and J lost 4, with 14 bases in between. CDR1 ENHRY and CDR2 SYGVKD come from the germline V gene. This CDR3 is 15 amino acids long. CDR3 sequence reads: CAISGSVGQYNEQFF. Here the CDR3 DNA reads TGTGCCATCAGTGGAAGTGTAGGGCAGTACAATGAGCAGTTCTTC.

The chain uses TRBV6-5 and TRBJ2-5, with TRBD2 matching over 12 bases. This CDR3 has 15 amino acids. The junction had 6 bases not matched to a gene; V was cut back by 6 bases and J by 4 bases. CDR1 and CDR2 (germline): MNHEY, SVGAGI. CDR3 sequence (DNA): TGTGCCAGCAGGACTAGCGGGAGAGTGGGAGAGACCCAGTACTTC. Its protein product is CASRTSGRVGETQYF.

This rearrangement joins TRBV2 to TRBJ1-5; D is undetermined. The CDR3 spans 13 residues. The V end lost 4 bases, the J end lost 7 bases, and 11 bases lay between the germline ends. The germline gives CDR1 SNHLY, CDR2 FYNNEI. DNA for the CDR3: TGTGCCAGCAGTGTTGGATTGAGACAGCCCCAGCATTTT. Encoded protein: CASSVGLRQPQHF. Full variable domain (outside the CDR3, taken from reference TRBV2 and TRBJ1-5): EPEVTQTPSHQVTQMGQEVILRCVPISNHLYFYWYRQILGQKVEFLVSFYNNEISEKSEIFDDQFSVERPDGSNFTLKIRSTKLEDSAMYFCASSVGLRQPQHFGDGTRLSIL.

The chain is built from TRBV6-1 and TRBJ1-1; 7 bases agree with TRBD1. Per the germline V gene, CDR1 is MNHNS and CDR2 is SASEGT. The CDR3 runs 13 residues. V shed 2 bases and J 9 bases; nucleotides not matched to a gene: 6. CDR3 DNA: TGTGCCAGCAGTGAAATCGGACAGGCTAAAGCTTTCTTT. It encodes CASSEIGQAKAFF.